These T cell receptor beta chains were read from a single sample in a study of T cell repertoires in ileal Crohn's disease. Some clones are missing from TCRdb's copy, which holds only in-frame ones; the method was immunoSEQ multiplex PCR. The data hold some 30,000 clones, with around 80% observed a single time. Input material: ileal tissue. These receptors originate from an adult with Crohn's disease. The CDR3 runs from the conserved cysteine through the conserved F or W. D genes are given only for firm matches. Part of the rows lack a size; the others show once, few, many or a class for expanded clones.

TGTGCCAGCAGCCAAGTTGGGACAGGAAGTCACTATGGCTACACCTTC	CASSQVGTGSHYGYTF	-	TRBJ1-2	TRBV6-6	TRBD1
TGTGCCAGCAGCTTAGCCGTGGGGGGGCCCGCTACGCAGTATTTT	CASSLAVGGPATQYF	few	TRBJ2-3	TRBV7-2	-
TGTGCCAGTAGTATAATTAGTAACAGCCAAGGCCCCGGGGAGCTGTTTTTT	CASSIISNSQGPGELFF	once	TRBJ2-2	TRBV19	-
TGTGCCAGCAGTCGACTAGCGGGGGTTTACAATGAGCAGTTCTTC	CASSRLAGVYNEQFF	-	TRBJ2-1	TRBV6-6	TRBD2
TGCGCCAGCAGACCGGGGGACGCAGATACGCAGTATTTT	CASRPGDADTQYF	once	TRBJ2-3	TRBV10-2	-
TGTGCCAGCAGCCATACAGGGTCTGGGGCCAACGTCCTGACTTTC	CASSHTGSGANVLTF	-	TRBJ2-6	TRBV7-9	-
TGCGCCAGCAGTGAGTCAAGCGCCGGTTACACCGGGGAGCTGTTTTTT	CASSESSAGYTGELFF	few	TRBJ2-2	TRBV10-1	-
TGTGCCAGCAGCGGCAGCGCCAGGGAGGCGCGCAATCAGCCCCAGCATTTT	CASSGSAREARNQPQHF	-	TRBJ1-5	TRBV7-8	-
TGTGCCAGCAGCTGGGACAGGGTGAACACTGAAGCTTTCTTT	CASSWDRVNTEAFF	-	TRBJ1-1	TRBV6-6	TRBD1
TGTGCCAGCAGCTATAACACAGATACGCAGTATTTT	CASSYNTDTQYF	few	TRBJ2-3	TRBV7-2	-
TGCGCCAGCAGCTTGGTCTACCCTAGCTACGAGCAGTACTTC	CASSLVYPSYEQYF	-	TRBJ2-7	TRBV5-1	-
TGCGCCAGCAGTGAGGGCAGCTGGGGCAATCAGCCCCAGCATTTT	CASSEGSWGNQPQHF	-	TRBJ1-5	TRBV4-3	-
TGTGCCAGCAGCTTAGATCTAGCGAGTGGCTACACCTTC	CASSLDLASGYTF	-	TRBJ1-2	TRBV11-2	-
TGCAGCGGGGGACATGAATACGAGCAGTACTTC	CSGGHEYEQYF	-	TRBJ2-7	TRBV29-1	-
TGCGCCAGCAGTTCCGAGGGCCAGCCCCGAGATACGCAGTATTTT	CASSSEGQPRDTQYF	-	TRBJ2-3	TRBV5-1	-
TGTGCCAGCAGCCAGCCTATGAACACTGAAGCTTTCTTT	CASSQPMNTEAFF	-	TRBJ1-1	TRBV4-2	-
TGCGCCAGTGCGGGGGATGGGGCCAACGTCCTGACTTTC	CASAGDGANVLTF	-	TRBJ2-6	TRBV5-1	TRBD2
TGTGCCAGCACCAAGACAGGGGGCAGGAACACCGGGGAGCTGTTTTTT	CASTKTGGRNTGELFF	-	TRBJ2-2	TRBV5-4	TRBD1
TGTGCCAGCAGCTTGGGGCAGCGGGAAAAACTGTTTTTT	CASSLGQREKLFF	-	TRBJ1-4	TRBV5-6	-
TGCGCCAGCAGTCAATCTACCAGGGAGGCTGGAAACACCATATATTTT	CASSQSTREAGNTIYF	-	TRBJ1-3	TRBV23-1	-
TGTGCCTGGAGTGTAACGACAGAATCTGAAGCTTTCTTT	CAWSVTTESEAFF	-	TRBJ1-1	TRBV30	-
TGTGCCAGTAGTTCCCGACAGGGGGCAGATGGCTACACCTTC	CASSSRQGADGYTF	-	TRBJ1-2	TRBV19	TRBD1
TGTGCCAGCAAGGGACAGGGTTACGAGCAGTACTTC	CASKGQGYEQYF	-	TRBJ2-7	TRBV5-4	TRBD1
TGTGCCAGCAGTGCGATCAGGGGGAACACTGAAGCTTTCTTT	CASSAIRGNTEAFF	-	TRBJ1-1	TRBV2	-
TGTGCCAGCGCGAATATTGATGGGGGGAGCGCTGAAGCTTTCTTT	CASANIDGGSAEAFF	-	TRBJ1-1	TRBV27	-
TGTGCCAGTAATCCGGGACTGGGCACAGATACGCAGTATTTT	CASNPGLGTDTQYF	-	TRBJ2-3	TRBV19	-
TGTGCCAGCTCACCACAGGTCGGGGGGCAAGGAGAAAAACTGTTTTTT	CASSPQVGGQGEKLFF	once	TRBJ1-4	TRBV18	-
TGTGCCAGCAGTGAGAGCGGCCGATTCCCGGATACGCAGTATTTT	CASSESGRFPDTQYF	-	TRBJ2-3	TRBV6-4	-
TGTGCCAGCCAGACAAATAAACGGGACAGCCTTTATGGCTACACCTTC	CASQTNKRDSLYGYTF	once	TRBJ1-2	TRBV5-6	TRBD1
TGTGCCACCCACAGGGGTGGCAATCAGCCCCAGCATTTT	CATHRGGNQPQHF	-	TRBJ1-5	TRBV10-3	TRBD1
TGTGCCAGCAGCTCGAGGACAGGGGGTAGCTCTGGGGCCAACGTCCTGACTTTC	CASSSRTGGSSGANVLTF	-	TRBJ2-6	TRBV9	TRBD1
TGTGCCAGTGGGGGACAGGGGATGAACACTGAAGCTTTCTTT	CASGGQGMNTEAFF	-	TRBJ1-1	TRBV2	TRBD1